There are many counts of the clone carrying this T cell receptor (beta chain). This sample is part of a study of response to subunit inactivated influenza vaccine. The V gene's germline CDR1 is MDHEN and CDR2 SYDVKM. Trimming left V 1 base short and J 0 bases short, with 11 bases between. The CDR3 is made up of 16 amino acids. MiXCR was run by TCRdb on the RT-PCR reads, yielding one entry per CDR3 protein. The data show approximately 700,000 distinct CDR3 sequences, with more than 15% seen just once and more than 9% held by the top ten. The source was PBMCs from blood, collected 12 days after vaccination. This chain joins TRBV28 and TRBJ2-3; the D gene is possibly TRBD1 (6 bases). This TCR derives from a man in his forties or fifties who received an inactivated influenza vaccine. CDR3 sequence reads: CASSLLLGASTDTQYF. The CDR3 DNA reads TGTGCCAGCAGTTTATTACTGGGGGCTAGCACAGATACGCAGTATTTT. Full variable domain (rest looked up from reference TRBV28 and TRBJ2-3): DVKVTQSSRYLVKRTGEKVFLECVQDMDHENMFWYRQDPGLGLRLIYFSYDVKMKEKGDIPEGYSVSREKKERFSLILESASTNQTSMYLCASSLLLGASTDTQYFGPGTRLTVL.